This T cell receptor (beta chain) stems from a study of identical twins. V trimming: 2 bases; J trimming: 0 bases; junction bases outside the gene matches: 7. The CDR3 covers 16 residues. Germline values: CDR1 SNHLY, CDR2 FYNNEI. TCRdb reprocessed the 5' RACE reads via MiXCR and lists one record per CDR3 protein. This sample has some 630,000 distinct CDR3 sequences, with roughly 7.1% found just once. Findings and limits, study-wide: Zero-insertion findings could be partly confounded by invariant cells (MAIT and iNKT cells). It was out-of-frame TCR alpha sharing in monozygotic twins that models underestimated.

Details on this clonotype: The target antigen is unknown.

These same records also appear under a second study, on yellow fever vaccine responses in identical twins.

The sequence was obtained from a woman between 18 and 29 years old in good health. Sequencing input: PBMCs. J is TRBJ2-7 and V is TRBV2; 7 positions match TRBD1. Here the CDR3 reads CASSEFGGQLSYEQYF. CDR3 nucleotide sequence: TGTGCCAGCAGTGAATTTGGGGGACAGCTCTCCTACGAGCAGTACTTC.